Shown below are 30 T cell receptor beta chains from a single sample sequenced in a study of cytomegalovirus exposure and HLA in healthy donors. PCR employed 60 Vbeta and 13 Jbeta primers. Generated by immunoSEQ multiplex PCR, the TCRdb table keeps only in-frame clones and is missing some. The sample consists of about 180,000 clones, roughly three quarters of them appearing once. The specimen sequenced was PBMCs. These receptor sequences come from a woman aged 25 to 39 in good health and CMV-seropositive.

The J gene is TRBJ2-1, the V gene TRBV7-9, with 10 nucleotides matching TRBD2. Trimming removed 10 bases from V and 6 bases from J; junction bases left unmatched: 9. This CDR3 has 14 residues. Per the germline V gene, CDR1 is SEHNR and CDR2 is FQNEAQ (reference sequence). CDR3 nucleotides: TGTGCCACCCGGGGGACTAGCGTGGCCAATGAGCAGTTCTTC. This sequence encodes CATRGTSVANEQFF.

This chain links TRBV7-2 with TRBJ2-3; TRBD2 is a possible D gene (6 bases). The germline V and J ends were trimmed by 3 bases and 5 bases, with 18 bases remaining between them. Germline V gene lookup returns CDR1 SGHTA and CDR2 FQGNSA. The CDR3 covers 16 residues. The CDR3 sequence: CASSFSDTPGGDTQYF. The CDR3 DNA is TGTGCCAGCAGCTTCAGTGACACACCCGGGGGAGATACGCAGTATTTT. The whole variable domain, remainder taken from reference TRBV7-2 and TRBJ2-3, is GAGVSQSPSNKVTEKGKDVELRCDPISGHTALYWYRQSLGQGLEFLIYFQGNSAPDKSGLPSDRFSAERTGGSVSTLTIQRTQQEDSAVYLCASSFSDTPGGDTQYFGPGTRLTVL.

This clone was found a few times. The V and J genes are TRBV4-2 and TRBJ1-5, with unresolved D. This CDR3 contains 15 residues. Trimming pared 1 base from V and 2 bases from J, leaving 9 bases between. Germline V gene sequence: CDR1 LGHNA, CDR2 YNFKEQ. The CDR3 is CASSQGPQGNQPQHF. In DNA, the CDR3 is TGTGCCAGCAGCCAAGGCCCCCAGGGCAATCAGCCCCAGCATTTT.

The chain has TRBV18 and TRBJ2-1; weak D call: TRBD1 (6 bases). This CDR3 contains 15 residues. Trimming took off 3 bases at V and 3 bases at J, with 12 bases between the two ends. The germline V gene has CDR1 KGHSH and CDR2 LQKENI. The CDR3 protein is CASSPATGVYNEQFF. Written as DNA, the CDR3 is TGTGCCAGCTCACCCGCGACAGGAGTCTACAATGAGCAGTTCTTC. Based on the CDR3 plus reference TRBV18 and TRBJ2-1, the full variable domain is NAGVMQNPRHLVRRRGQEARLRCSPMKGHSHVYWYRQLPEEGLKFMVYLQKENIIDESGMPKERFSAEFPKEGPSILRIQQVVRGDSAAYFCASSPATGVYNEQFFGPGTRLTVL.

The chain links TRBV11-2 to TRBJ1-6; perhaps TRBD1 as D (5 bases). The CDR3 loop spans 16 amino acids. The V end lost 4 bases, the J end lost 9 bases, and 19 bases lay between the germline ends. Germline V CDR1 and CDR2: SGHAT, FQNNGV. CDR3 protein: CASSSQAGGASSPLHF. In nucleotides, the CDR3 is TGTGCCAGCAGCTCCCAGGCCGGGGGAGCAAGTTCACCCCTCCACTTT.

The chain uses TRBV14 and TRBJ2-1; tentatively, D is TRBD2 (6 bases). V was pared by 2 bases and J by 4 bases, with 15 bases between. Germline CDR1 reads SGHDN; CDR2 reads FVKESK. The CDR3 contains 16 residues. The DNA for the CDR3 is TGTGCCAGCAGCCAACTCCGGGACTCCCTGTACAATGAGCAGTTCTTC. Translating it yields CASSQLRDSLYNEQFF.

This sequence joins TRBV28 and TRBJ1-6; D is unclear. This CDR3 spans 14 amino acids. CDR1 and CDR2 (germline): MDHEN, SYDVKM. Deletions cut 3 bases from V and 9 bases from J, with 12 bases between. The CDR3 nucleotides read TGTGCCAGCAGTTTTTGGGCAGACGGTTCACCCCTCCACTTT. Its protein is CASSFWADGSPLHF.

The rearrangement links TRBV6-5 to TRBJ1-6; 9 bases map to TRBD1. This CDR3 has 15 residues. V gave up 5 bases and J gave up 8 bases; unmatched junction bases: 7. The germline CDR1 and CDR2 sequences are MNHEY and SVGAGI. Here the CDR3 DNA reads TGTGCCAGCAGTACCGGACAGGGGATGGATTCACCCCTCCACTTT. This codes for CASSTGQGMDSPLHF.

The chain is built from TRBV4-3 and TRBJ2-1; 7 bases fit TRBD2. Germline trimming cut 5 bases from V and 4 bases from J; bases unmatched to any gene: 5. This CDR3 region has 14 residues. Germline V lookup: CDR1 LGHNA, CDR2 YSLEER. The CDR3 DNA reads as TGCGCCAGCAGCTTAGGGGAGGGATACAATGAGCAGTTCTTC. Amino acids: CASSLGEGYNEQFF.

The V gene is TRBV9, the J gene TRBJ1-2, with 8 positions matching TRBD1. Germline V gene lookup returns CDR1 SGDLS and CDR2 YYNGEE. The CDR3 is made up of 16 amino acids. V was clipped by 0 bases and J by 3 bases; unmatched bases: 7. In nucleotides, the CDR3 is TGTGCCAGCAGCGTAGAGGTTGGGACAGGACACTATGGCTACACCTTC. Translating gives CASSVEVGTGHYGYTF.

V usage is TRBV15 and J usage is TRBJ1-3, with D hard to call. V was trimmed by 2 bases and J by 4 bases, leaving 6 bases between them. Germline V gene sequence: CDR1 LNHNV, CDR2 YYDKDF (reference sequence). This CDR3 has 13 residues. CDR3 loop: CATSRSPGNTIYF. In nucleotides, the CDR3 is TGTGCCACCAGCAGATCTCCGGGAAACACCATATATTTT.

J is TRBJ1-6 and V is TRBV30; D is uncertain. The V and J ends lost 3 bases and 1 base respectively, with 7 bases between them. The CDR3 loop spans 14 amino acids. Looked up from germline, CDR1 is GTSNPN and CDR2 is SVGIG (reference sequence). In DNA form, the CDR3 reads TGTGCCTGGAGGCAGGATTCCTATAATTCACCCCTCCACTTT. Translated, it gives CAWRQDSYNSPLHF.

This rearrangement joins TRBV5-6 to TRBJ1-2; 8 bases are shared with TRBD1. CDR1 is SGHDT, CDR2 YYEEEE, per germline. The CDR3 covers 16 residues. Germline trimming cut 3 bases from V and 5 bases from J; bases unmatched to any gene: 12. CDR3: CASSSGSGGTLYGYTF. For the CDR3, the DNA is TGTGCCAGCAGCTCGGGGTCAGGGGGCACCCTGTATGGCTACACCTTC.

This sequence joins TRBV21-1 and TRBJ1-2. TRBV21-1 is reported as a pseudogene. The CDR3 spans 15 residues. CDR3 in DNA: TGTGCCAGCAGCAAAGCAGCGGGCCCTAACTATGGCTACACCTTC. This gives the protein CASSKAAGPNYGYTF.

The chain employs TRBV11-2 and TRBJ2-7, with 10 nucleotides matching TRBD1. Germline CDR1 SGHAT, CDR2 FQNNGV. The length of the CDR3 is 15 residues. Trimming removed 2 bases from V and 5 bases from J; junction bases left unmatched: 6. The CDR3 spells CASSLSRDRGHEQYF. The DNA for the CDR3 is TGTGCCAGCAGCTTAAGCCGGGACAGGGGCCACGAGCAGTACTTC.

This sequence joins TRBV6-5 and TRBJ1-6, with TRBD1 identical over 7 bases. Looked up from germline, CDR1 is MNHEY and CDR2 is SVGAGI. V shed 2 bases, J shed 5 bases, and the junction held 6 bases outside the gene matches. The CDR3 covers 16 residues. CDR3 amino acids: CASSYLRDSNNSPLHF. The DNA for the CDR3 is TGTGCCAGCAGTTACCTCCGGGACAGCAATAATTCACCCCTCCACTTT.

V is TRBV28 and J is TRBJ2-5, with 9 bases that match TRBD1. Per the germline V gene, CDR1 is MDHEN and CDR2 is SYDVKM. V shed 7 bases, J shed 4 bases, and the junction held 4 bases outside the gene matches. The CDR3 contains 13 residues. The CDR3 region is CASIGQGRETQYF. The DNA of the CDR3 is TGTGCCAGCATCGGACAGGGGCGAGAGACCCAGTACTTC.

The gene calls are TRBV27 and TRBJ2-1, with D perhaps TRBD1 (5 bases). Trimming pared 6 bases from V and 2 bases from J, leaving 11 bases between. The CDR3 runs 14 residues. CDR1 is MNHEY and CDR2 is SMNVEV in the germline V gene (reference sequence). The CDR3 loop reads CASRDNAPYNEQFF. DNA of the CDR3: TGTGCCAGCAGGGACAACGCTCCCTACAATGAGCAGTTCTTC.

The V gene is TRBV5-6, the J gene TRBJ1-6, with D unresolved. V lost 2 bases and J 8 bases, leaving 11 bases between the germline ends. The CDR3 has 14 amino acids. From germline, CDR1 is SGHDT and CDR2 YYEEEE. The CDR3 is CASSLAAIDSPLHF. DNA of the CDR3: TGTGCCAGCAGCTTAGCGGCCATAGATTCACCCCTCCACTTT. The full variable domain, with the rest looked up from reference TRBV5-6 and TRBJ1-6, is DAGVTQSPTHLIKTRGQQVTLRCSPKSGHDTVSWYQQALGQGPQFIFQYYEEEERQRGNFPDRFSGHQFPNYSSELNVNALLLGDSALYLCASSLAAIDSPLHFGNGTRLTVT.

The V call is TRBV30, the J call TRBJ1-6; a possible D gene is TRBD1 (6 bases). Looked up from germline, CDR1 is GTSNPN and CDR2 is SVGIG (reference sequence). The CDR3 spans 14 residues. The germline V and J ends were trimmed by 3 bases and 14 bases, with 20 bases remaining between them. The CDR3 sequence is CAWRGYGQSEALHF. The CDR3 nucleotides are TGTGCCTGGAGAGGATATGGACAGTCAGAGGCCCTCCACTTT. The whole variable domain, remainder taken from reference TRBV30 and TRBJ1-6, is SQTIHQWPATLVQPVGSPLSLECTVEGTSNPNLYWYRQAAGRGLQLLFYSVGIGQISSEVPQNLSASRPQDRQFILSSKKLLLSDSGFYLCAWRGYGQSEALHFGNGTRLTVT.

V gene TRBV6-5 combines with J gene TRBJ2-3, with 7 bases lining up with TRBD2. CDR1 MNHEY and CDR2 SVGAGI come from the germline V gene. The CDR3 runs to 15 residues. Unmatched junction bases numbered 5, after V lost 2 bases and J lost 3 bases. The CDR3 region is CASSYGGGNTDTQYF. CDR3 sequence (DNA): TGTGCCAGCAGTTACGGCGGGGGAAATACAGATACGCAGTATTTT.

The CDR3: CASSSYRKAGYGYTF. The CDR3 DNA follows: TGTGCCAGCAGCTCTTACAGGAAAGCTGGGTATGGCTACACCTTC. The J gene is TRBJ1-2, the V gene TRBV11-2; the D gene is possibly TRBD1 (5 bases). V lost 4 bases to trimming and J lost 5 bases, with 17 bases between them. Germline CDR1 is SGHAT and CDR2 is FQNNGV. The CDR3 is 15 residues long.

This chain connects TRBV12-5 to TRBJ1-4; D remains ambiguous. Germline loops: CDR1 LGHNT, CDR2 FRNRAP. This CDR3 has 13 amino acids. Trimming left V 2 bases short and J 7 bases short, with 8 bases between. The CDR3: CASGLNAGEKLFF. DNA of the CDR3: TGTGCTAGTGGTTTGAATGCGGGTGAAAAACTGTTTTTT.

This clone was seen more than once but under ten times. V gene TRBV7-2 combines with J gene TRBJ2-3, with 9 bases matching TRBD2. Germline values: CDR1 SGHTA, CDR2 FQGNSA. The V segment lost 5 bases and the J segment 6 bases; nucleotides outside the gene matches: 3. This CDR3 is 13 amino acids long. The DNA of the CDR3 is TGTGCCAGCAGCGACGGACTAGCGGATACGCAGTATTTT. It translates to CASSDGLADTQYF.

In its sample, this clone was seen once. The chain recombines TRBV21-1 with TRBJ2-7; TRBD2 is the table's D call, not checked against the DNA. TRBV21-1 counts as a pseudogene. This CDR3 region has 14 residues. The CDR3 here is CASSNRGATYEQYF. For the CDR3, the DNA is TGTGCCAGCAGCAATCGGGGGGCAACTTACGAGCAGTACTTC.

The rearrangement links TRBV30 to TRBJ1-2, with TRBD1 matching over 7 bases. Germline V gene sequence: CDR1 GTSNPN, CDR2 SVGIG (reference sequence). The CDR3 runs to 14 residues. The junction had 6 bases not matched to a gene; V was cut back by 2 bases and J by 3 bases. In DNA, the CDR3 is TGTGCCTGGAGTATAAACAGGGGCGACTATGGCTACACCTTC. Protein sequence: CAWSINRGDYGYTF.

This chain joins TRBV7-2 and TRBJ2-7, with 7 nucleotides matching TRBD1. This CDR3 spans 18 amino acids. V lost 1 base to trimming and J lost 0 bases; unmatched junction nucleotides: 12. The V gene's germline CDR1 is SGHTA and CDR2 FQGNSA. Here the CDR3 reads CASSLGTPDRPSSYEQYF. CDR3 in DNA: TGTGCCAGCAGCTTAGGGACGCCGGACAGGCCCAGCTCCTACGAGCAGTACTTC.

This clone rates as medium-sized. This rearrangement joins TRBV1 to TRBJ1-2. TRBV1 is a known pseudogene. This CDR3 has 15 amino acids. The CDR3 loop is CTSSRPFDGNYGYTF. CDR3 nucleotide sequence: TGCACCAGCAGCCGACCCTTTGACGGGAACTATGGCTACACCTTC.

V and J are TRBV7-6 and TRBJ2-1; 9 bases map to TRBD2. J gave up 7 bases and V 4 bases, and 11 bases lay outside the gene matches. Germline values: CDR1 SGHVS, CDR2 FNYEAQ. The CDR3 sequence is 16 residues long. CDR3 in DNA: TGTGCCAGCAGCTCTCGGGGCGGGGGGGCGTGGAATGAGCAGTTCTTC. This encodes CASSSRGGGAWNEQFF.

J is TRBJ1-6 and V is TRBV9; D is unclear. The ends were cut back, 4 bases at V and 7 bases at J, with 12 bases in the middle. The CDR3 spans 14 residues. Germline CDR1 is SGDLS and CDR2 is YYNGEE. The chain's CDR3 is CASSTSQLNSPLHF. CDR3 in DNA: TGTGCCAGCAGCACATCCCAATTGAATTCACCCCTCCACTTT.